This TCR beta chain appears in the sequencing data of a study of control samples from healthy donors and cancer patients (dated by TCRdb to 2020 to 2021). Libraries were constructed by the immunoSEQ multiplex PCR assay. As stored in TCRdb, this immuneACCESS dataset retains in-frame rearrangements with V and J assigned. A fraction of the clones does not appear; measured against another copy, unresolved V genes explain less than half of the discrepancy, and the remainder lacks a known reason. For this sample there are tens of thousands of clones; over 85% appear just once. The ten largest make up approximately 1.5% of the sample. The CDR1 and CDR2 encoded by the germline V gene (reference sequence) are MNHNY and SVGAGI. The CDR3 measures 13 amino acids from cysteine to phenylalanine. The read is trimmed to its CDR3 DNA, 39 bases read in frame from base 1. Trimming removed 6 bases from V and 4 bases from J; the gene matches leave 5 bases unexplained.

Remarks on this clone: Its cognate antigen has yet to be identified. Nothing much larger sits one base from this clone, and base qualities are not available.

The rearrangement combines TRBV6-6 with TRBJ1-2, with 7 junctional bases fitting TRBD1. The material sequenced was blood. This clonotype was obtained from a woman under 40 in good health. The CDR3 corresponds to CASSQDRIYGYTF. Here is the DNA: TGTGCCAGCAGCCAGGACAGGATCTATGGCTACACCTTC.